This paragraph reports one T cell receptor beta chain. This clone turned up a few times. The antigen it recognizes is unknown. Qualities for individual bases were not recorded, and no much larger clone is one base off. CD8 naive samples were obtained by positive selection for CCR7 among CD45RO-negative cells, yielding a CD45RA+CCR7+ population from which TemRA cells were excluded. Donors were healthy HIV-negative adults with no recently reported acute infections or vaccinations. Only Caucasian adults living in Nashville, Tennessee, USA were represented among the donors. Blood was obtained by leukapheresis, after which PBMCs were separated by Ficoll-Histopaque density gradient centrifugation and cryopreserved in liquid nitrogen vapor phase. Analytical flow cytometry was used to check the purity and quantity of every magnetically sorted T cell population. Each sorted fraction had its genomic DNA isolated and then quantified by UV absorbance on a Nanodrop 2000c.

These data are taken from a study of shared clonotypes between healthy human individuals (dated by TCRdb to the early 2020s). General notes on the study: A few men and two women, aged 18 to 49 years, made up the cohort. For each donor, three plates each were used for CD4 naive and CD4 memory, two plates were used for CD8 naive, and one plate was used for CD8 memory. The study deeply sequenced blood TCR repertoires of about five healthy adults to estimate repertoire size and the extent of clonotype sharing between individuals. To increase sequencing depth and limit assay-specific biases, different laboratories used diverse techniques to prepare libraries and sequence TCR repertoires. Each donor's leukapheresis produced roughly between roughly 0.9 and 8.9 billion PBMCs.

TCR CDR3 regions were amplified from genomic DNA by multiplex PCR using the deep immunoSEQ assay. Genomic DNA extracted from each cell subset was distributed evenly over all wells of several immunoSEQ 96-well plates, and each plate served as one replicate. For sorted subsets, roughly 190 ng of genomic DNA, equivalent to some 30,000 T cell genomes, went into each replicate PCR. The purified libraries were quantified using a Qubit 3.0 fluorometer, sized with a Bioanalyzer 2100, and then quantified again using the KAPA Library Quantification kit. A separate single-read 150-cycle Illumina NextSeq 550 flow cell was used to sequence each immunoSEQ 96-well plate. As for the authors' bioinformatics: Because only junctional sequences without quality scores were contained in the immunoSEQ output, filtering matching that applied to full-length reads could not be performed. Sequences were annotated with PyIR, a Python wrapper for IgBLAST v1.9, using IMGT germline references to assign V/J genes and CDR3. Reads with weak V/J assignments (E-value above 1e-6), missing CDR3, stop codons, out-of-frame junctions, or ambiguous translated residues were removed. V3J clonotypes were defined by identical inferred V gene, J gene, and CDR3 amino acid sequence. Percentage overlap between repertoires was computed as shared unique clonotypes divided by the size of the smaller repertoire. Richness of each repertoire was evaluated using RTK rarefaction, the Chao1 estimator, and Recon v2.1 estimates of unobserved clonotypes. Generation probabilities for all TCRbeta clonotypes obtained by the gDNA method from a handful of donors were computed using OLGA. As stored in TCRdb, this immuneACCESS dataset retains in-frame rearrangements with V and J assigned. A fraction of the clones does not appear; measured against another copy, unresolved V genes explain less than half of the discrepancy, and the remainder lacks a known reason. The DNA was the basis for D and trimming; V, J and clone size are from that table. For this sample the table gives some 2 million clones, of which about 95% were detected only once. About 1.1% of the sample goes to the ten largest clones.

Relative to germline, V is 4 bases shorter and J is 5 bases shorter, with 7 bases between their ends. CDR3 length: 13 amino acids, cysteine to phenylalanine. Of all the DNA, just the CDR3 is kept, 39 bases in frame from base 1. CDR1 and CDR2, looked up from the germline V gene, are SGHDT and YYEEEE. Overall study outcomes, separate from this receptor: When four donors were compared, the shared fraction of clonotypes was about 5.5% for naive CD4, 3% to 4% for naive CD8, 2.3% for memory CD4, and 0.35% to 0.4% for memory CD8. Pairwise subsampling indicated that sequencing depth was expected to affect the degree of clonotype sharing among donors. Sampling was restricted to blood, and TCR repertoires in tissue are likely to differ from TCR repertoires in blood. Compared with non-shared clonotypes, clonotypes shared by all four sorted-subset donors had higher generation probabilities. Even with the large sequencing depth, rarefaction of the sorted-subset datasets indicated that sequencing was incomplete. Naive subsets generally had larger estimated clonotype richness than memory subsets. The genetic and exposure-history diversity represented was limited by the small number of donors.

This sequence was found in a man between 18 and 35 years old in good health. The chain joins TRBV5-6 to TRBJ1-6, with the D gene uncertain. Input material: naive CD8+ T cells sorted from blood. In the paper's terms, the cell subset or site label means: CD45RA+CCR7+. The DNA is as follows: TGTGCCAGCAGCGAACAGAATAATTCACCCCTCCACTTT. This sequence encodes CASSEQNNSPLHF. The CDR3, completed at both ends by the reference TRBV5-6 and TRBJ1-6 genes, gives the full variable domain DAGVTQSPTHLIKTRGQQVTLRCSPKSGHDTVSWYQQALGQGPQFIFQYYEEEERQRGNFPDRFSGHQFPNYSSELNVNALLLGDSALYLCASSEQNNSPLHFGNGTRLTVT.